The entry that follows covers one T cell receptor beta chain sequence. Its antigen is as yet unknown. Primers included in the PCR were 60 Vbeta and 13 Jbeta primers. The table came from immunoSEQ multiplex PCR; TCRdb's copy has only in-frame clones and leaves some out. Here the sample spans about 140,000 clones, roughly 76% being singletons. This sample is drawn from a study of cytomegalovirus exposure and HLA in healthy donors. General observations from the study: Per a prior analysis, the majority of TCR beta V segments were productive roughly 90% or roughly 30% of the time.

CDR1 is MNHEY and CDR2 is SVGAGI in the germline V gene. The CDR3 covers 15 residues. V trimming: 5 bases; J trimming: 2 bases; junction bases outside the gene matches: 7. V is TRBV6-5 and J is TRBJ2-3, with 7 bases identical to TRBD2. The sample taken for sequencing was PBMCs. The receptor's source is a female donor in good health and CMV-seronegative. CDR3: CASSPLAVVTDTQYF. The CDR3 DNA reads TGTGCCAGCAGTCCCCTAGCGGTTGTCACAGATACGCAGTATTTT.